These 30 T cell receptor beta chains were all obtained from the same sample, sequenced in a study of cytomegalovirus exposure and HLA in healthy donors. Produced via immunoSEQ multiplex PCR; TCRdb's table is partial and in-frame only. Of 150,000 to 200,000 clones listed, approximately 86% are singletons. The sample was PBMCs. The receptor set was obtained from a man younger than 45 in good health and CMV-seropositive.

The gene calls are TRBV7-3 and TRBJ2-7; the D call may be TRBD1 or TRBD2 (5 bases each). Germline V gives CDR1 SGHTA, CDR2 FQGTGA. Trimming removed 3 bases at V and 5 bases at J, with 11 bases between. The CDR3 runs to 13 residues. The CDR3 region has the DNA TGTGCCAGCAGCTTGGGACGGACCAACGAGCAGTACTTC. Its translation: CASSLGRTNEQYF.

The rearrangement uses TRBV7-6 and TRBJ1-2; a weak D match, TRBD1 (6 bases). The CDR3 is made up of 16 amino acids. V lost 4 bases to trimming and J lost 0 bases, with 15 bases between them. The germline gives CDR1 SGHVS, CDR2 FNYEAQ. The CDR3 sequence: CASSSIPGQTNYGYTF. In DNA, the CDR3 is TGTGCCAGCAGCTCCATCCCGGGACAAACTAACTATGGCTACACCTTC.

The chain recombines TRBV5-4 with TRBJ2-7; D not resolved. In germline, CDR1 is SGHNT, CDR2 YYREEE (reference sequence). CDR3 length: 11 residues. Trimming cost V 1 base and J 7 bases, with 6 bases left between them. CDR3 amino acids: CASSLLWEQYF. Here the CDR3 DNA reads TGTGCCAGCAGCTTGCTTTGGGAGCAGTACTTC.

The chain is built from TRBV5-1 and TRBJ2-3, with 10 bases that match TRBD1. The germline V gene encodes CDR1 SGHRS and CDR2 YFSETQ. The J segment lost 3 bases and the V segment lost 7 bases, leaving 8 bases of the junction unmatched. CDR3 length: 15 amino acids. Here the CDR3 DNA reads TGCGCCAGCTACTCCGGGACAGGGGAGACAGATACGCAGTATTTT. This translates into CASYSGTGETDTQYF.

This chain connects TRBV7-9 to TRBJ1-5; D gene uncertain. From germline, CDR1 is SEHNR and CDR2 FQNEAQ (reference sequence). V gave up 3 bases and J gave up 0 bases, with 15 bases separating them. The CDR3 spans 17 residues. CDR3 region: CASSFDDTWNSNQPQHF. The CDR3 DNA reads TGTGCCAGCAGCTTTGACGACACTTGGAATAGCAATCAGCCCCAGCATTTT.

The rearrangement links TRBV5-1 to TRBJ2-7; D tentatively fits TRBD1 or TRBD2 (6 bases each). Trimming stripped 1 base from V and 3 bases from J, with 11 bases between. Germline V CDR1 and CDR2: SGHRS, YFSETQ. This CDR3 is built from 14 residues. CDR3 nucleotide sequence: TGCGCCAGCAGCTTGACAGGGAGGATCTACGAGCAGTACTTC. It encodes CASSLTGRIYEQYF.

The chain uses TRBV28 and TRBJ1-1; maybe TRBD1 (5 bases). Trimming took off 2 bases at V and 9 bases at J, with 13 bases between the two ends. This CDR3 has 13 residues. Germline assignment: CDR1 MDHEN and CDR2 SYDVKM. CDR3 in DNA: TGTGCCAGCAGTTTAACCCGGACGGACAAAGCTTTCTTT. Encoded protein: CASSLTRTDKAFF.

CDR3 coding DNA: TGTGCCACCAGCAGAGCACGGGCGGGACCGCTTAATGAAAAACTGTTTTTT. As protein: CATSRARAGPLNEKLFF. The gene calls are TRBV15 and TRBJ1-4; possibly TRBD1 for D (5 bases). The CDR3 is 17 amino acids. V shed 1 base and J shed 4 bases, with 16 bases lying between them. Germline values: CDR1 LNHNV, CDR2 YYDKDF (reference sequence).

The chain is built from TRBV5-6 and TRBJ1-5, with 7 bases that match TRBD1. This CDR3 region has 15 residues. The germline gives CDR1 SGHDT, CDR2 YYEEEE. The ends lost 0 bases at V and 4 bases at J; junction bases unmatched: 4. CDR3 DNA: TGTGCCAGCAGCTTGGACGGGACAGAAAATCAGCCCCAGCATTTT. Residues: CASSLDGTENQPQHF. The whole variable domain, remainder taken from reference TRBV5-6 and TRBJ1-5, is DAGVTQSPTHLIKTRGQQVTLRCSPKSGHDTVSWYQQALGQGPQFIFQYYEEEERQRGNFPDRFSGHQFPNYSSELNVNALLLGDSALYLCASSLDGTENQPQHFGDGTRLSIL.

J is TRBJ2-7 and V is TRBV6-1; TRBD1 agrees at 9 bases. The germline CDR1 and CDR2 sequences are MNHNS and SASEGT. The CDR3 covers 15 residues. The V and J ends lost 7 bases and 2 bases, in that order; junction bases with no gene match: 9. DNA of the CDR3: TGTGCCAGCACCAACCGGGACAGGGCGACCTACGAGCAGTACTTC. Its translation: CASTNRDRATYEQYF.

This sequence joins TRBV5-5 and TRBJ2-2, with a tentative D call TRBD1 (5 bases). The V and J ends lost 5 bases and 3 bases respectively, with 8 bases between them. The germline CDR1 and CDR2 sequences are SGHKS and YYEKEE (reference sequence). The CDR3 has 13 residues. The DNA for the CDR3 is TGTGCCAGCAGTACCAGGGACACCGGGGAGCTGTTTTTT. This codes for CASSTRDTGELFF.

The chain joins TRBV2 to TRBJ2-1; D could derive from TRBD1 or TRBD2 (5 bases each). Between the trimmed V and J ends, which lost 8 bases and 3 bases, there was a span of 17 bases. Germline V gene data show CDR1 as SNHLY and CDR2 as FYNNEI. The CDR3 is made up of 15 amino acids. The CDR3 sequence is CASGRDLQNYNEQFF. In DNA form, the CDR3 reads TGTGCCAGCGGAAGGGACCTCCAGAACTACAATGAGCAGTTCTTC.

CDR3 protein: CATSRALQGVNEQFF. The CDR3 nucleotides read TGTGCCACCAGCAGAGCGCTTCAAGGGGTTAATGAGCAGTTCTTC. The J gene is TRBJ2-1, the V gene TRBV15; D may be TRBD1 (5 bases). From germline, CDR1 is LNHNV and CDR2 YYDKDF (reference sequence). V shed 1 base and J shed 7 bases, with 14 bases lying between them. CDR3 length: 15 residues.

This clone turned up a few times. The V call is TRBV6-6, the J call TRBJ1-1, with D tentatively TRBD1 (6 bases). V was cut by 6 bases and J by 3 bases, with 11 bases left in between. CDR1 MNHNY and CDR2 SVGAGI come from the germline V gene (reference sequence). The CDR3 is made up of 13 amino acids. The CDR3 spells CASRTTGYTEAFF. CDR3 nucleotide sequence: TGTGCCAGCAGGACCACAGGGTACACTGAAGCTTTCTTT.

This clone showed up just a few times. CDR3: CASSFGGAGGPSTTQYF. The CDR3 nucleotides read TGTGCCAGCAGTTTTGGAGGGGCGGGAGGGCCCTCTACGACGCAGTATTTT. V gene TRBV28 combines with J gene TRBJ2-3, with 9 bases aligning to TRBD2. CDR3 size: 17 residues. CDR1 is MDHEN and CDR2 is SYDVKM in the germline V gene. V dropped 3 bases and J dropped 9; count of bases not matched to a gene: 16.

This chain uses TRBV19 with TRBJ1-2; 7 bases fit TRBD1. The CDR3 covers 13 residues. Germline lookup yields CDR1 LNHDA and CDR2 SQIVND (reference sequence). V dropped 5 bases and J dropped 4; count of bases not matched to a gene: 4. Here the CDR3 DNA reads TGTGCCAGTAGTCTGGACAGGCCCTATGGCTACACCTTC. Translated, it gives CASSLDRPYGYTF.

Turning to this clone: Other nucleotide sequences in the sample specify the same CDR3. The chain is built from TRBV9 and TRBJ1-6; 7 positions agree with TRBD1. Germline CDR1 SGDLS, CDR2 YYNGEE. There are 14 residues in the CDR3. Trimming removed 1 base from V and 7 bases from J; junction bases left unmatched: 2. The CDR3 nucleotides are TGTGCCAGCAGCGTACAGGGGGAAAATTCACCCCTCCACTTT. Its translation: CASSVQGENSPLHF.

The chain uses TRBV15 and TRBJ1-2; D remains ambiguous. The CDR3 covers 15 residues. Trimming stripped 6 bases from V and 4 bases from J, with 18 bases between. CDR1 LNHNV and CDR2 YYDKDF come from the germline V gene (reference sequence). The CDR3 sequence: CATSPDRPSPYGYTF. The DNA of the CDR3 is TGTGCCACCAGTCCCGACCGGCCGTCACCCTATGGCTACACCTTC.

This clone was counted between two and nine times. This chain's CDR3 is CASVGTGNQPQHF. DNA of the CDR3: TGTGCCAGCGTTGGGACCGGCAATCAGCCCCAGCATTTT. The chain couples TRBV28 to TRBJ1-5; tentative D call: TRBD1 (5 bases). V dropped 8 bases and J dropped 2 bases, with 10 bases sitting between them. Looked up from germline, CDR1 is MDHEN and CDR2 is SYDVKM. The CDR3 has 13 amino acids.

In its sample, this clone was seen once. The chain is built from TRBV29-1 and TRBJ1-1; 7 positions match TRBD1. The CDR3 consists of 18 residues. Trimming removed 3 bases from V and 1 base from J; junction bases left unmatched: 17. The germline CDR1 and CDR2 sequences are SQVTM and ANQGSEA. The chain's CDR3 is CSVENPRTGIIANTEAFF. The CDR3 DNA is TGCAGCGTTGAGAATCCCCGGACAGGAATCATCGCGAACACTGAAGCTTTCTTT. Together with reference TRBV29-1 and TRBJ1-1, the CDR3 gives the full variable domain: SAVISQKPSRDICQRGTSLTIQCQVDSQVTMMFWYRQQPGQSLTLIATANQGSEATYESGFVIDKFPISRPNLTFSTLTVSNMSPEDSSIYLCSVENPRTGIIANTEAFFGQGTRLTVV.

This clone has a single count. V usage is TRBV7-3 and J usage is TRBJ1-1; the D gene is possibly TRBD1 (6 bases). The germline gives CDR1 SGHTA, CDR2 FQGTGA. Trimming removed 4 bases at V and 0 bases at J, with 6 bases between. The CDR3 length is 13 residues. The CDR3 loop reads CASSWDMNTEAFF. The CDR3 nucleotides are TGTGCCAGCAGCTGGGACATGAACACTGAAGCTTTCTTT. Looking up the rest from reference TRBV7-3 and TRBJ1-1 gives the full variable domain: GAGVSQTPSNKVTEKGKYVELRCDPISGHTALYWYRQSLGQGPEFLIYFQGTGAADDSGLPNDRFFAVRPEGSVSTLKIQRTERGDSAVYLCASSWDMNTEAFFGQGTRLTVV.

CDR3 sequence: CASARGNEQFF. CDR3 nucleotide sequence: TGTGCCAGCGCCCGTGGCAATGAGCAGTTCTTC. J is TRBJ2-1 and V is TRBV27; D remains unclear. CDR1 and CDR2 (germline): MNHEY, SMNVEV (reference sequence). Trimming removed 8 bases at V and 6 bases at J, with 8 bases between. The CDR3 sequence is 11 residues long.

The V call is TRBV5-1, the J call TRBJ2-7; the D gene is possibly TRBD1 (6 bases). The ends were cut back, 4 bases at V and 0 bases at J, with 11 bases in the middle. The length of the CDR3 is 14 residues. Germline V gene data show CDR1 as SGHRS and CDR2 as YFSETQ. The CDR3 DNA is TGCGCCAGCAGCGACCAGGGGAGCTCCTACGAGCAGTACTTC. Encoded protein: CASSDQGSSYEQYF.

The CDR3 spells CRANDGYTF. The CDR3 nucleotides are TGCAGGGCCAATGATGGCTACACCTTC. The genes are TRBV20-1 and TRBJ1-2; D not certain. The length of the CDR3 is 9 residues. Germline lookup yields CDR1 DFQATT and CDR2 SNEGSKA (reference sequence).

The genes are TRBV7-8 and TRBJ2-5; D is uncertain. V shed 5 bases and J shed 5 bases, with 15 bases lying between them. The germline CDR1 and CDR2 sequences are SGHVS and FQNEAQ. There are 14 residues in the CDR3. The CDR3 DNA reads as TGTGCCAGCAGCCCAATTGGGGTTAGGGAGACCCAGTACTTC. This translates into CASSPIGVRETQYF.

The CDR3 bases are TGTGCCAGCAGTCCAACCAGGACTCGTAATGAAAAACTGTTTTTT. It translates to CASSPTRTRNEKLFF. V gene TRBV6-5 combines with J gene TRBJ1-4; D is ambiguous. CDR1 and CDR2 (germline): MNHEY, SVGAGI. This CDR3 is built from 15 residues. Between the trimmed V and J ends, which lost 5 bases and 4 bases, there was a span of 14 bases.

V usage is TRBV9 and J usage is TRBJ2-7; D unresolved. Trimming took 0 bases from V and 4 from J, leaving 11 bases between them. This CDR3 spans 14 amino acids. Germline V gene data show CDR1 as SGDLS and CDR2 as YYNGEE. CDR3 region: CASSVEPLGYEQYF. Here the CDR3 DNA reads TGTGCCAGCAGCGTAGAACCCTTGGGATACGAGCAGTACTTC.

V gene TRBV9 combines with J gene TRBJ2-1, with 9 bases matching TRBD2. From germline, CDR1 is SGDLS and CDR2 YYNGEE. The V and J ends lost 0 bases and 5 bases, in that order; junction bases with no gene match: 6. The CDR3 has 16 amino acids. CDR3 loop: CASSVALAGWDNEQFF. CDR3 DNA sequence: TGTGCCAGCAGCGTAGCCCTAGCGGGATGGGACAATGAGCAGTTCTTC.

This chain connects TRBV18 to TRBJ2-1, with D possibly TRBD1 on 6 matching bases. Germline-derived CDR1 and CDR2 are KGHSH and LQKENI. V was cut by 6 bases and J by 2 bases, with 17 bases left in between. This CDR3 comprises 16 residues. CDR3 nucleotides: TGTGCCAGCTCGCCAGTAGTGGGGGCGACCTACAATGAGCAGTTCTTC. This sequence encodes CASSPVVGATYNEQFF. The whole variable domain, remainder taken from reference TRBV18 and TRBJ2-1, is NAGVMQNPRHLVRRRGQEARLRCSPMKGHSHVYWYRQLPEEGLKFMVYLQKENIIDESGMPKERFSAEFPKEGPSILRIQQVVRGDSAAYFCASSPVVGATYNEQFFGPGTRLTVL.

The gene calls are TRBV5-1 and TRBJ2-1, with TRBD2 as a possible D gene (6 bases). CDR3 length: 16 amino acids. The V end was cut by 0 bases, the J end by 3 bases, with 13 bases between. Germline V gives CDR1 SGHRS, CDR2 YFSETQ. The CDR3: CASSLGDSFRYNEQFF. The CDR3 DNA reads TGCGCCAGCAGCTTGGGGGACTCGTTCCGCTACAATGAGCAGTTCTTC.